This entry lists 3 T cell receptor beta chains sequenced from one sample in a study of cytomegalovirus exposure and HLA in healthy donors. Vbeta (60) and Jbeta (13) primers were used in the PCR. Libraries were prepared by immunoSEQ multiplex PCR; TCRdb keeps only in-frame clonotypes and omits some of them. The sample consists of around 97,000 clones, around 81% of them appearing once. The sample consisted of PBMCs. The receptors shown here come from a middle-aged man in good health and CMV-seropositive.

This clone was recorded a few times. The chain recombines TRBV7-9 with TRBJ2-1, with unresolved D. The V and J ends lost 4 bases and 5 bases respectively, with 6 bases between them. The germline V gene has CDR1 SEHNR and CDR2 FQNEAQ (reference sequence). The CDR3 sequence is 12 residues long. The CDR3 protein is CASSSVHNEQFF. Written as DNA, the CDR3 is TGTGCCAGCAGCTCGGTCCACAATGAGCAGTTCTTC.

The CDR3 region is CASSREGNTDTQYF. CDR3 DNA sequence: TGTGCCAGTAGTCGCGAGGGCAACACAGATACGCAGTATTTT. The chain has TRBV19 and TRBJ2-3; possibly TRBD2 for D (5 bases). The CDR3 sequence is 14 residues long. V lost 5 bases and J 2 bases, leaving 11 bases between the germline ends. Germline V lookup: CDR1 LNHDA, CDR2 SQIVND (reference sequence).

The gene calls are TRBV27 and TRBJ1-1; 8 bases map to TRBD1. The CDR3 length is 15 residues. V lost 5 bases and J lost 4; bases outside the gene matches: 9. Germline assignment: CDR1 MNHEY and CDR2 SMNVEV (reference sequence). The CDR3 DNA follows: TGTGCCAGCAGTCCCACCGGGACAGGACGCACTGAAGCTTTCTTT. This translates into CASSPTGTGRTEAFF.